The table lists the clone carrying this T cell receptor (beta chain) with a few counts. These data belong to a study of patients and donors after allogeneic stem cell transplantation. There are 16 residues in the CDR3. The V gene end was trimmed by 0 bases and the J gene end by 7 bases; junction bases not matched to a gene: 8. Per the germline V gene, CDR1 is MNHEY and CDR2 is SVGAGI. TCRdb processed the RT-PCR reads anew with MiXCR; each CDR3 protein has one entry. The table has approximately 160,000 distinct CDR3 sequences, 30% seen once. Material: blood, either unsorted or a sorted T cell fraction (not recorded which). This chain connects TRBV6-5 to TRBJ2-1; 8 nucleotides align to TRBD2. The sequence was obtained from a human donor who was either an allogeneic HSCT recipient or a stem cell or donor lymphocyte infusion donor (not recorded which). It is not recorded whose cells these are; they may come from a transplant donor. CDR3 DNA sequence: TGTGCCAGCAGTTACTCGGTGACGGGAGGGGGAAATGAGCAGTTCTTC. This codes for CASSYSVTGGGNEQFF.